Below, 28 T cell receptor beta chains from the same sample are listed, as sequenced in a study of cytomegalovirus exposure and HLA in healthy donors. In the PCR, 60 Vbeta and 13 Jbeta primers were used. Assay: immunoSEQ multiplex PCR; the TCRdb copy retains only in-frame clones and omits some. The table records under 200,000 clones, more than 65% of them present only once. Sample: PBMCs. The origin of the receptors is a woman aged 30 to 39 in good health and CMV-seronegative.

The V gene is TRBV2, the J gene TRBJ1-2; possibly TRBD1 for D (5 bases). CDR3 size: 14 residues. CDR1 is SNHLY, CDR2 FYNNEI, per germline. V shed 6 bases and J shed 0 bases, with 11 bases lying between them. The CDR3 sequence is CASRPPTANYGYTF. DNA for the CDR3: TGTGCCAGCAGACCGCCGACAGCTAACTATGGCTACACCTTC.

The chain couples TRBV6-1 to TRBJ2-3, with 12 bases lining up with TRBD2. The V and J ends lost 10 bases and 14 bases, in that order; junction bases with no gene match: 19. The V gene's germline CDR1 is MNHNS and CDR2 SASEGT. This CDR3 is 15 amino acids long. The CDR3 DNA reads as TGTGCCACTCTCACCGGGGGGCTAGCGGGGGGGAAGAGGTATTTT. This codes for CATLTGGLAGGKRYF.

The chain uses TRBV5-4 and TRBJ1-2, with TRBD1 as a possible D gene (5 bases). CDR3 length: 13 residues. Trimming took off 6 bases at V and 5 bases at J, with 14 bases between the two ends. The germline gives CDR1 SGHNT, CDR2 YYREEE (reference sequence). The CDR3, as DNA: TGTGCCAGCACCCCATGGGGGGAATATGGCTACACCTTC. Residues: CASTPWGEYGYTF.

The rearrangement links TRBV29-1 to TRBJ2-5, with D unclear. V gave up 2 bases and J gave up 6 bases, with 10 bases separating them. This CDR3 comprises 12 residues. The germline V gene encodes CDR1 SQVTM and CDR2 ANQGSEA. The CDR3 spells CSVENRYQTQYF. In DNA, the CDR3 is TGCAGCGTTGAAAACCGGTATCAGACCCAGTACTTC.

V gene TRBV6-5 combines with J gene TRBJ1-1, with D hard to call. The CDR3 length is 15 residues. V lost 0 bases, J lost 4 bases, and 12 bases lay in between. Germline values: CDR1 MNHEY, CDR2 SVGAGI. The CDR3 here is CASSYSELVSTEAFF. Written as DNA, the CDR3 is TGTGCCAGCAGTTACTCGGAGCTGGTGAGCACTGAAGCTTTCTTT.

The V call is TRBV10-2, the J call TRBJ1-5; weak D call: TRBD1 (6 bases). V lost 4 bases and J 7 bases, leaving 14 bases between the germline ends. Germline CDR1 WSHSY, CDR2 SAAADI. The CDR3 has 14 amino acids. CDR3 amino acids: CASSVGTGLQPQHF. CDR3 coding DNA: TGCGCCAGCAGTGTAGGCACAGGGCTACAGCCCCAGCATTTT.

This CDR3 is CASSLRRLDGVTEAFF. Here the CDR3 DNA reads TGTGCCAGCAGCTTAAGGCGGTTAGACGGGGTAACTGAAGCTTTCTTT. The rearrangement links TRBV7-2 to TRBJ1-1; D gene uncertain. Germline V CDR1 and CDR2: SGHTA, FQGNSA. The CDR3 is 16 amino acids. V gave up 2 bases and J gave up 5 bases, with 18 bases separating them.

V usage is TRBV5-5 and J usage is TRBJ2-3; D is perhaps TRBD2 (5 bases). Germline V gene lookup returns CDR1 SGHKS and CDR2 YYEKEE (reference sequence). This CDR3 is built from 14 residues. Trimming shortened V by 2 bases and J by 0 bases, and 7 bases separated the two germline ends. The CDR3 sequence: CASSFGVSTDTQYF. The CDR3 region has the DNA TGTGCCAGCAGCTTCGGGGTGAGCACAGATACGCAGTATTTT.

This chain links TRBV7-6 with TRBJ2-7; D may be TRBD2 (7 bases). V lost 5 bases and J lost 4, with 18 bases in between. The CDR3 runs to 15 residues. The germline CDR1 and CDR2 sequences are SGHVS and FNYEAQ. Here the CDR3 DNA reads TGTGCCAGCAGCGAAGGGGGTCTAGCGGAGTACGAGCAGTACTTC. Encoded protein: CASSEGGLAEYEQYF.

The V and J genes are TRBV5-5 and TRBJ2-3, with 7 bases lining up with TRBD1. The germline V gene has CDR1 SGHKS and CDR2 YYEKEE (reference sequence). V shed 2 bases and J 2 bases; nucleotides not matched to a gene: 8. This CDR3 region has 16 residues. The DNA for the CDR3 is TGTGCCAGCAGCTTAGCCGGGACAGAGTACACAGATACGCAGTATTTT. Its protein product is CASSLAGTEYTDTQYF.

The rearrangement uses TRBV2 and TRBJ1-1; tentative D call: TRBD1 (6 bases). Looked up from germline, CDR1 is SNHLY and CDR2 is FYNNEI. V lost 4 bases, J lost 7 bases, and 16 bases lay in between. The CDR3 is 14 residues long. CDR3 coding DNA: TGTGCCAGCAGTGCCGGGCCCAGGGGACGTGAAGCTTTCTTT. It encodes CASSAGPRGREAFF.

V is TRBV9 and J is TRBJ2-1; TRBD1 is a possible D gene (6 bases). Per germline, CDR1 SGDLS and CDR2 YYNGEE. This CDR3 is 15 amino acids long. Trimming stripped 0 bases from V and 4 bases from J, with 11 bases between. CDR3 nucleotides: TGTGCCAGCAGCGTAGATTGGCAGGGGTACAATGAGCAGTTCTTC. Protein product: CASSVDWQGYNEQFF.

The chain couples TRBV18 to TRBJ2-7; D may be TRBD1 (7 bases). Looked up from germline, CDR1 is KGHSH and CDR2 is LQKENI. The CDR3 sequence is 14 residues long. The V end was cut by 1 base, the J end by 5 bases, with 12 bases between. The CDR3 spells CASSPLGRGDEQYF. In DNA form, the CDR3 reads TGTGCCAGCTCACCACTGGGCAGGGGGGACGAGCAGTACTTC.

The chain uses TRBV7-2 and TRBJ2-1; TRBD2 matches 10 bases. The CDR3 has 15 amino acids. V shed 6 bases and J 7 bases; nucleotides not matched to a gene: 9. Per the germline V gene, CDR1 is SGHTA and CDR2 is FQGNSA. The CDR3 bases are TGTGCCAGCAGACCCACTAGCGGGGAGGGGAATGAGCAGTTCTTC. Protein product: CASRPTSGEGNEQFF. The entire variable domain, with the rest obtained from reference TRBV7-2 and TRBJ2-1, is as follows: GAGVSQSPSNKVTEKGKDVELRCDPISGHTALYWYRQSLGQGLEFLIYFQGNSAPDKSGLPSDRFSAERTGGSVSTLTIQRTQQEDSAVYLCASRPTSGEGNEQFFGPGTRLTVL.

The V call is TRBV7-3, the J call TRBJ1-1; TRBD1 matches 7 bases. In germline, CDR1 is SGHTA, CDR2 FQGTGA. The length of the CDR3 is 18 residues. V dropped 1 base and J dropped 5; count of bases not matched to a gene: 16. CDR3 loop: CASSLNGGGAEMGTEAFF. CDR3 in DNA: TGTGCCAGCAGCTTAAATGGAGGGGGCGCTGAGATGGGAACTGAAGCTTTCTTT.

This chain links TRBV11-2 with TRBJ1-1; D call uncertain. Trimming stripped 5 bases from V and 7 bases from J, with 17 bases between. The CDR3 spans 14 residues. Per germline, CDR1 SGHAT and CDR2 FQNNGV. Here the CDR3 DNA reads TGTGCCAGCAGCCGTTGGTTCCGGTCCGATGAAGCTTTCTTT. It yields the protein CASSRWFRSDEAFF.

This sequence joins TRBV7-2 and TRBJ2-7; the match to TRBD2 covers 8 bases. With V trimmed by 5 bases and J by 2 bases, 5 bases remained unmatched. This CDR3 spans 14 amino acids. Looked up from germline, CDR1 is SGHTA and CDR2 is FQGNSA. The CDR3 reads CASSASGGPYEQYF. The CDR3 region has the DNA TGTGCCAGCAGCGCGAGCGGGGGACCCTACGAGCAGTACTTC.

This clone was counted between two and nine times. The CDR3 reads CASSGLAGGKETQYF. The CDR3 DNA reads TGCGCCAGCAGTGGACTAGCGGGGGGGAAAGAGACCCAGTACTTC. The chain carries TRBV10-2 and TRBJ2-5; 14 nucleotides line up with TRBD2. Germline V gene sequence: CDR1 WSHSY, CDR2 SAAADI. The CDR3 loop spans 15 amino acids. Trimming cost V 4 bases and J 3 bases; bases outside gene matches: 1.

The chain couples TRBV4-2 to TRBJ1-2; 11 nucleotides agree with TRBD1. J lost 5 bases, V lost 2 bases, and 31 bases had no gene match. The CDR3 is 24 residues long. The germline V gene encodes CDR1 LGHNA and CDR2 YNFKEQ. In nucleotides, the CDR3 is TGTGCCAGCAGCCAATCCCTAGGTGGGGACAGGGGGTTTTCGGCCTGGGCTGGATGGTATGGCTACACCTTC. Its translation is CASSQSLGGDRGFSAWAGWYGYTF.

The chain is built from TRBV7-9 and TRBJ1-5; 7 nucleotides line up with TRBD1. Trimming cost V 5 bases and J 7 bases; bases outside gene matches: 8. The CDR3 spans 14 residues. Germline V CDR1 and CDR2: SEHNR, FQNEAQ (reference sequence). The CDR3 DNA is TGTGCCAGCAGCCCGACAGGGATCAGACAGCCCCAGCATTTT. This translates into CASSPTGIRQPQHF. Full variable domain (remainder filled in from reference TRBV7-9 and TRBJ1-5): DTGVSQNPRHKITKRGQNVTFRCDPISEHNRLYWYRQTLGQGPEFLTYFQNEAQLEKSRLLSDRFSAERPKGSFSTLEIQRTEQGDSAMYLCASSPTGIRQPQHFGDGTRLSIL.

This clone came up once. V is TRBV5-1 and J is TRBJ1-1; 11 nucleotides line up with TRBD1. Germline V CDR1 and CDR2: SGHRS, YFSETQ. This CDR3 is 14 amino acids long. Losses at the gene ends were 3 bases for V and 4 bases for J; bases not matched to a gene: 2. CDR3 residues: CASSSGTGGTEAFF. The CDR3 DNA reads as TGCGCCAGCAGCTCCGGGACAGGGGGCACTGAAGCTTTCTTT.

V usage is TRBV6-5 and J usage is TRBJ2-5; 10 bases agree with TRBD1. Matching the DNA end better, TRBJ2-7 makes the J call doubtful. This CDR3 comprises 15 residues. CDR1 and CDR2 (germline): MNHEY, SVGAGI. The CDR3 loop reads CASSSLGTGAYEQYF. DNA for the CDR3: TGTGCCAGCAGTTCCCTGGGGACAGGGGCCTACGAGCAGTACTTC.

The genes are TRBV18 and TRBJ2-6; 8 bases are shared with TRBD2. V dropped 3 bases and J dropped 3; count of bases not matched to a gene: 1. This CDR3 is built from 15 residues. The germline gives CDR1 KGHSH, CDR2 LQKENI. CDR3 DNA sequence: TGTGCCAGCTCACCCCGGGAGGGTGGGGCCAACGTCCTGACTTTC. Protein sequence: CASSPREGGANVLTF.

This chain uses TRBV27 with TRBJ2-4; a weak D match, TRBD2 (5 bases). In germline, CDR1 is MNHEY, CDR2 SMNVEV (reference sequence). The CDR3 is 17 residues long. The V end was cut by 2 bases, the J end by 0 bases, with 14 bases between. The CDR3 spells CASSLNFQRLAKNIQYF. CDR3 coding DNA: TGTGCCAGCAGTTTAAATTTCCAGCGGTTAGCCAAAAACATTCAGTACTTC.

The chain joins TRBV5-4 to TRBJ1-1, with 8 bases identical to TRBD1. V lost 4 bases to trimming and J lost 5 bases; unmatched junction nucleotides: 13. The length of the CDR3 is 16 residues. Germline CDR1 and CDR2: SGHNT and YYREEE (reference sequence). The CDR3, as DNA: TGTGCCAGCAGCCCTAAATCAACAGGGGGTTGGACTGAAGCTTTCTTT. This encodes CASSPKSTGGWTEAFF. Filled out from reference TRBV5-4 and TRBJ1-1, the complete variable domain reads ETGVTQSPTHLIKTRGQQVTLRCSSQSGHNTVSWYQQALGQGPQFIFQYYREEENGRGNFPPRFSGLQFPNYSSELNVNALELDDSALYLCASSPKSTGGWTEAFFGQGTRLTVV.

The rearrangement joins TRBV19 to TRBJ2-1; 7 bases agree with TRBD1. This CDR3 comprises 15 residues. Germline V gene sequence: CDR1 LNHDA, CDR2 SQIVND (reference sequence). The ends lost 6 bases at V and 0 bases at J; junction bases unmatched: 5. This chain's CDR3 is CASSLGDSSYNEQFF. In DNA form, the CDR3 reads TGTGCCAGTAGCCTGGGGGACAGCTCCTACAATGAGCAGTTCTTC.

This chain connects TRBV18 to TRBJ2-7; unclear D gene. Germline assignment: CDR1 KGHSH and CDR2 LQKENI. The CDR3 is made up of 13 amino acids. Trimming took off 2 bases at V and 1 base at J, with 6 bases between the two ends. The CDR3 DNA follows: TGTGCCAGCTCACCAGCCAGTTCCTACGAGCAGTACTTC. Its protein is CASSPASSYEQYF.

This chain connects TRBV18 to TRBJ2-7; D is uncertain. CDR1 KGHSH and CDR2 LQKENI come from the germline V gene. The CDR3 is 14 amino acids. V lost 0 bases and J 5 bases, leaving 11 bases between the germline ends. The CDR3 sequence is CASSPPSLSHEQYF. CDR3 bases: TGTGCCAGCTCACCACCTAGCCTAAGCCACGAGCAGTACTTC.